This T cell receptor beta chain was observed in a study of human T cells and chemical hapten exposure. Study as a whole: 2% DPC applied to a roughly 2 cm by roughly 2 cm arm area sensitized donors.

The time point here: pre-sensitization, week 0. Noted treatment: therapeutic diphenylcyclopropenone sensitization with weekly scalp DPC. Germline CDR1 and CDR2: DFQATT and SNEGSKA (reference sequence). This CDR3 has 15 amino acids. Trimming stripped 0 bases from V and 0 bases from J, with 9 bases between. TCRdb ran MiXCR on the RACE reads and lists one entry per CDR3 protein. The sample yields more than 300,000 distinct CDR3 sequences, 5.5% seen once. This clonotype has at least ten counts. Its antigen remains unidentified. General study results and limits: Clustering by CDR3 similarity yielded significantly more large clusters from expanded TCRs than controls.

This chain links TRBV20-1 with TRBJ2-4; D is ambiguous. This clonotype was obtained from a young woman with alopecia areata. Some clones in this sample may be carry-over from other donors' samples. The sequenced sample was whole blood, obtained in connection with sensitization to the hapten diphenylcyclopropenone (DPC). The CDR3 bases are TGCAGTGCTAGAGATCCGTCCCTAGCCAAAAACATTCAGTACTTC. Residues: CSARDPSLAKNIQYF.